This T cell receptor beta chain is drawn from a study of post-analysis software for immune sequencing data. Trimming left V 2 bases short and J 2 bases short, with 14 bases between. This CDR3 spans 15 amino acids. In germline, CDR1 is SGHDT, CDR2 YYEEEE. Each TCR beta cDNA library carried unique molecular identifiers. Roughly 500,000 cDNA molecules were obtained from around 1 to 9.1 million T cells. One entry per CDR3 protein, called by TCRdb with MiXCR from the PCR reads. The table includes approximately 350,000 distinct CDR3 sequences, roughly 36% detected once. Points from the study as a whole: Higher frequency in patients than in controls was seen for about five TRBV segments, with TRBV5-6, TRBV5-1 and TRBV20-1 among them. When compared against controls, multiple sclerosis patients showed significantly lower normalized Chao1 diversity. The authors found that F measure strongly co-clustered same-batch samples.

Comments on this clonotype: The antigen is unknown.

The rearrangement uses TRBV5-6 and TRBJ2-7, with D perhaps being TRBD1 or TRBD2 (5 bases each). The sequenced material came from blood. This sequence originates from a girl between 5 and 17 years old with multiple sclerosis. The CDR3 DNA follows: TGTGCCAGCAGCTTAGGGGACCCTCCCCCCTACGAGCAGTACTTC. It codes for CASSLGDPPPYEQYF. Based on the CDR3 plus reference TRBV5-6 and TRBJ2-7, the full variable domain is DAGVTQSPTHLIKTRGQQVTLRCSPKSGHDTVSWYQQALGQGPQFIFQYYEEEERQRGNFPDRFSGHQFPNYSSELNVNALLLGDSALYLCASSLGDPPPYEQYFGPGTRLTVT.